Sequencing of this T cell receptor beta chain was carried out in a study of pediatric ulcerative colitis. One to two pinch biopsies were taken from the rectum during colonoscopy. The length of the CDR3 is 13 residues. V lost 5 bases and J lost 7; bases outside the gene matches: 8. Germline V CDR1 and CDR2: MNHEY, SVGAGI. Samples were sequenced at Survey level, maximum 500,000 reads. Sequenced by immunoSEQ multiplex PCR; TCRdb stores in-frame clones only, minus some. The table shows about 34,000 clones, with roughly 82% occurring only once. The clonotype comes from a boy younger than 18 with severe ulcerative colitis. The sequenced sample was gut tissue. V is TRBV6-5 and J is TRBJ2-7, with TRBD1 matching over 7 bases. In DNA, the CDR3 is TGTGCCAGCAGTCGCCCGGGACAGTGGGAGCAGTACTTC. This codes for CASSRPGQWEQYF.